A selection of T cell receptor beta chains follows, all from one sample in a study of CXCR3-negative and CXCR3-positive naive CD8 T cells. Reprocessing the 5' RACE reads, TCRdb reports a single entry for every CDR3 protein and omits DNA. Recorded for this sample: some 150,000 distinct CDR3 sequences. Sequenced sample: naive CXCR3+ CD8+ T cells from blood. The receptors were sampled from a human donor in good health. Some clones in this sample may be carry-over from other donors' samples. Each CDR3 is given with its conserved first and last residue.

v_call	j_call	cdr3_aa
TRBV28	TRBJ1-5	CASSLSFSEDRYNQPQHF
TRBV6-2/TRBV6-3	TRBJ1-5	CASSYSSYSNQPQHF
TRBV2	TRBJ2-2	CASSAVNSTTGELFF
TRBV7-3	TRBJ1-2	CASSSSQGYGYTF
TRBV28	TRBJ1-1	CASSVVGTEAFF
TRBV6-2/TRBV6-3	TRBJ2-3	CASSYPRSGAEADTQYF
TRBV9	TRBJ1-4	CASSVAGFNEKLFF
TRBV14	TRBJ2-1	CASSHGRPYNEQFF
TRBV20-1	TRBJ2-1	CSANPGLAVYNEQFF
TRBV24-1	TRBJ2-2	CATSDWTSGGLTGELFF
TRBV7-9	TRBJ2-5	CASSPRTGRETQYF
TRBV12-3/TRBV12-4	TRBJ1-1	CASSLAGVLGTEAFF
TRBV6-6	TRBJ2-2	CASSYSFYDYTGELFF
TRBV7-8	TRBJ2-1	CASSWGEERGDNEQFF
TRBV29-1	TRBJ2-7	CSAGQASYEQYF
TRBV23-1	TRBJ2-7	CASSQFQREVSYEQYF
TRBV4-2	TRBJ2-4	CASSQDFDAKNIQYF
TRBV5-5	TRBJ2-7	CASSSWAGGPFEQYF
TRBV29-1	TRBJ2-7	CSVEGTAGEQYF
TRBV6-2/TRBV6-3	TRBJ2-7	CASSIGNSYEQYF
TRBV29-1	TRBJ1-1	CSVVTGDANTEAFF
TRBV4-1	TRBJ1-1	CASSQAGPRLGAFF
TRBV2	TRBJ2-3	CASSEWQADTDTQYF
TRBV7-9	TRBJ2-1	CASSHLLAPGDEQFF